These T cell receptor beta chains were read from a single sample in a study of CD8+ T cells in alopecia areata. Method: immunoSEQ multiplex PCR; TCRdb's copy keeps in-frame clones and lacks some. The data show about 210,000 clones, 64% seen once. The sequences come from CD4+ T cells sorted from blood, collected at week 4, from a patient treated with tofacitinib. The source is a human donor with alopecia areata. CDR3s include the opening cysteine and the closing phenylalanine or tryptophan. D genes are given only for firm matches. Rows may omit the clone size; those that give it use once, few, many or a size class.

clone size: NA; J gene: TRBJ2-7; CDR3 length: 14; D gene: TRBD1; V gene: TRBV18; CDR3 DNA: TGTGCCAGCTCACCTGGGACAGGGGGCCGCGAGCAGTACTTC; CDR3 protein: CASSPGTGGREQYF
clone size: few; J gene: TRBJ1-1; CDR3 length: 14; D gene: NA; V gene: TRBV30; CDR3 DNA: TGTGCCTGGAGCGGGACTAGTTTGAACACTGAAGCTTTCTTT; CDR3 protein: CAWSGTSLNTEAFF
clone size: many; J gene: TRBJ2-2; CDR3 length: 15; D gene: TRBD1; V gene: TRBV10-3; CDR3 DNA: TGTGCCATCAGCCAGGGACAGGGGGGCACCGGGGAGCTGTTTTTT; CDR3 protein: CAISQGQGGTGELFF
clone size: few; J gene: TRBJ1-6; CDR3 length: 14; D gene: NA; V gene: TRBV18; CDR3 DNA: TGTGCCAGCTCACTAGAGGGTTATAATTCACCCCTCCACTTT; CDR3 protein: CASSLEGYNSPLHF
clone size: NA; J gene: TRBJ1-6; CDR3 length: 17; D gene: NA; V gene: TRBV2; CDR3 DNA: TGTGCCAGCAGGCTAAAAGCGGCGGGGAGAGGTAATTCACCCCTCCACTTT; CDR3 protein: CASRLKAAGRGNSPLHF
clone size: NA; J gene: TRBJ2-6; CDR3 length: 15; D gene: TRBD2; V gene: TRBV2; CDR3 DNA: TGTGCCAGCAGAGCGGGGAGCTCTGGGGCCAACGTCCTGACTTTC; CDR3 protein: CASRAGSSGANVLTF
clone size: NA; J gene: TRBJ2-7; CDR3 length: 14; D gene: TRBD2; V gene: TRBV7-2; CDR3 DNA: TGTGCCAGCACCGAGAGGGGGACTAGCGGGGAGCAGTACTTC; CDR3 protein: CASTERGTSGEQYF
clone size: NA; J gene: TRBJ1-1; CDR3 length: 16; D gene: TRBD1; V gene: TRBV30; CDR3 DNA: TGTGCCTGGAGTATCATACAGGGGAATGTGAACACTGAAGCTTTCTTT; CDR3 protein: CAWSIIQGNVNTEAFF
clone size: NA; J gene: TRBJ1-2; CDR3 length: 13; D gene: NA; V gene: TRBV10-3; CDR3 DNA: TGTGCCATCAGTGAGTCGGCCAACTATGGCTACACCTTC; CDR3 protein: CAISESANYGYTF
clone size: NA; J gene: TRBJ2-2; CDR3 length: 16; D gene: TRBD2; V gene: TRBV15; CDR3 DNA: TGTGCCACCAGCGGAAGACTAGCGGTGAACACCGGGGAGCTGTTTTTT; CDR3 protein: CATSGRLAVNTGELFF
clone size: NA; J gene: TRBJ1-1; CDR3 length: 15; D gene: TRBD1; V gene: TRBV5-6; CDR3 DNA: TGTGCCAGCAGCTTGGCCAACAGGGGGATCCCTGAAGCTTTCTTT; CDR3 protein: CASSLANRGIPEAFF
clone size: NA; J gene: TRBJ1-2; CDR3 length: 14; D gene: NA; V gene: TRBV7-9; CDR3 DNA: TGTGCCAGCAGCCCAACCCATGCCGCTAGGGGCTACACCTTC; CDR3 protein: CASSPTHAARGYTF
clone size: once; J gene: TRBJ1-1; CDR3 length: 15; D gene: NA; V gene: TRBV4-3; CDR3 DNA: TGCGCCAGCAGCCAAGGAACTGGGGCCAACACTGAAGCTTTCTTT; CDR3 protein: CASSQGTGANTEAFF
clone size: NA; J gene: TRBJ2-7; CDR3 length: 14; D gene: NA; V gene: TRBV10-3; CDR3 DNA: TGTGCCATCAGTGACCCGGACGGGAGCTACGAGCAGTACTTC; CDR3 protein: CAISDPDGSYEQYF
clone size: NA; J gene: TRBJ2-3; CDR3 length: 17; D gene: TRBD2; V gene: TRBV5-6; CDR3 DNA: TGTGCCAGCAGCCTACATAGCGGGGCCTTTTACACAGATACGCAGTATTTT; CDR3 protein: CASSLHSGAFYTDTQYF
clone size: few; J gene: TRBJ2-7; CDR3 length: 17; D gene: NA; V gene: TRBV11-2; CDR3 DNA: TGTGCCAGCAGCTTAGAAGATTCAATCCTATCGAGCTACGAGCAGTACTTC; CDR3 protein: CASSLEDSILSSYEQYF
clone size: once; J gene: TRBJ1-2; CDR3 length: 10; D gene: NA; V gene: TRBV20-1; CDR3 DNA: TGCAGTGCTAGAGATGAGGGCTACACCTTC; CDR3 protein: CSARDEGYTF
clone size: NA; J gene: TRBJ2-3; CDR3 length: 10; D gene: NA; V gene: TRBV6-4; CDR3 DNA: TGTGCCAGCAATGAAGATACGCAGTATTTT; CDR3 protein: CASNEDTQYF
clone size: NA; J gene: TRBJ1-6; CDR3 length: 15; D gene: NA; V gene: TRBV4-2; CDR3 DNA: TGTGCCAGCAGCCAAGGATTGGGGCGAGGATCACCCCTCCACTTT; CDR3 protein: CASSQGLGRGSPLHF
clone size: few; J gene: TRBJ1-1; CDR3 length: 14; D gene: NA; V gene: TRBV6-6; CDR3 DNA: TGTGCCAGCAGCTCCGGATCGACCAAGCGTGAAGCTTTCTTT; CDR3 protein: CASSSGSTKREAFF
clone size: NA; J gene: TRBJ1-2; CDR3 length: 12; D gene: NA; V gene: TRBV2; CDR3 DNA: TGTGCCAGCAGAAGTGGCCCCTATGGCTACACCTTC; CDR3 protein: CASRSGPYGYTF
clone size: NA; J gene: TRBJ1-3; CDR3 length: 14; D gene: NA; V gene: TRBV30; CDR3 DNA: TGTGCCTGTGAAATGAGTGGATCGGGAAACACCATATATTTT; CDR3 protein: CACEMSGSGNTIYF
clone size: NA; J gene: TRBJ1-1; CDR3 length: 11; D gene: NA; V gene: TRBV6-1; CDR3 DNA: TGTGCCAGCAGTGTGGGACTGGGAGCTTTCTTT; CDR3 protein: CASSVGLGAFF
clone size: NA; J gene: TRBJ1-1; CDR3 length: 14; D gene: TRBD1; V gene: TRBV28; CDR3 DNA: TGTGCCAGCAGCGGACAGGGGGATAACACTGAAGCTTTCTTT; CDR3 protein: CASSGQGDNTEAFF
clone size: NA; J gene: TRBJ1-5; CDR3 length: 13; D gene: NA; V gene: TRBV2; CDR3 DNA: TGTGCCTCCCAGGATGATTCAAATCAGCCCCAGCATTTT; CDR3 protein: CASQDDSNQPQHF
clone size: NA; J gene: TRBJ2-2; CDR3 length: 15; D gene: NA; V gene: TRBV19; CDR3 DNA: TGTGCCAGTAGTATTCGAGAAACGACCAACCGGGAGCTGTTTTTT; CDR3 protein: CASSIRETTNRELFF
clone size: NA; J gene: TRBJ2-2; CDR3 length: 12; D gene: TRBD1; V gene: TRBV29-1; CDR3 DNA: TGCAGCGCAGACAGGGCTCCCGGGGAGCTGTTTTTT; CDR3 protein: CSADRAPGELFF
clone size: few; J gene: TRBJ2-2; CDR3 length: 16; D gene: TRBD2; V gene: TRBV18; CDR3 DNA: TGTGCCAGCTCACCCCCAACCGGGGGGAATTCCGGGGAGCTGTTTTTT; CDR3 protein: CASSPPTGGNSGELFF
clone size: few; J gene: TRBJ2-7; CDR3 length: 12; D gene: NA; V gene: TRBV28; CDR3 DNA: TGTGCCAGCAGTGCCGGGAGCAGTTTTAGGTACTTC; CDR3 protein: CASSAGSSFRYF
clone size: NA; J gene: TRBJ2-6; CDR3 length: 17; D gene: TRBD1; V gene: TRBV10-3; CDR3 DNA: TGTGCCATCAGTGGACAGGGGGCCGTTACTGGGGCCAACGTCCTGACTTTC; CDR3 protein: CAISGQGAVTGANVLTF
clone size: NA; J gene: TRBJ1-2; CDR3 length: 14; D gene: NA; V gene: TRBV4-2; CDR3 DNA: TGTGCCAGCAGCCAGCTACAGGGCAACTATGGCTACACCTTC; CDR3 protein: CASSQLQGNYGYTF
clone size: once; J gene: TRBJ2-7; CDR3 length: 12; D gene: NA; V gene: TRBV29-1; CDR3 DNA: TGCAGCGTTGCCCGGGACCACTACGAGCAGTACTTC; CDR3 protein: CSVARDHYEQYF
clone size: NA; J gene: TRBJ1-6; CDR3 length: 17; D gene: NA; V gene: TRBV4-3; CDR3 DNA: TGCGCCAGCAGCCAAGATTGGTTGAGCTCCTATAATTCACCCCTCCACTTT; CDR3 protein: CASSQDWLSSYNSPLHF
clone size: NA; J gene: TRBJ2-5; CDR3 length: 13; D gene: NA; V gene: TRBV7-2; CDR3 DNA: TGTGCCAGCAGCTTTCGCCGCAGCGAGACCCAGTACTTC; CDR3 protein: CASSFRRSETQYF
clone size: NA; J gene: TRBJ1-1; CDR3 length: 12; D gene: NA; V gene: TRBV5-6; CDR3 DNA: TGTGCCAGCAGCTTGTTGGGGGGTGAAGCTTTCTTT; CDR3 protein: CASSLLGGEAFF
clone size: few; J gene: TRBJ1-2; CDR3 length: 13; D gene: NA; V gene: TRBV7-9; CDR3 DNA: TGTGCCAGCAGCCAATCCCGGACAGATGGCTACACCTTC; CDR3 protein: CASSQSRTDGYTF
clone size: few; J gene: TRBJ2-2; CDR3 length: 15; D gene: NA; V gene: TRBV18; CDR3 DNA: TGTGCCAGCTCACCACAACAGGAGAACACCGGGGAGCTGTTTTTT; CDR3 protein: CASSPQQENTGELFF
clone size: NA; J gene: TRBJ1-1; CDR3 length: 16; D gene: TRBD1; V gene: TRBV7-6; CDR3 DNA: TGTGCCAGCAGCGCCCCCGCAGGGGGTCTAAACACTGAAGCTTTCTTT; CDR3 protein: CASSAPAGGLNTEAFF
clone size: once; J gene: TRBJ1-2; CDR3 length: 13; D gene: NA; V gene: TRBV18; CDR3 DNA: TGTGCCAGCTCACCGACAGACCACGAGGGCTACACCTTC; CDR3 protein: CASSPTDHEGYTF
clone size: few; J gene: TRBJ1-1; CDR3 length: 13; D gene: TRBD1; V gene: TRBV19; CDR3 DNA: TGTGCCAGTAGTACACAGGGGAGGGGTGAAGCTTTCTTT; CDR3 protein: CASSTQGRGEAFF
clone size: NA; J gene: TRBJ1-1; CDR3 length: 12; D gene: NA; V gene: TRBV30; CDR3 DNA: TGTGCCTGGAGTGTCAGCAGGGCCGAAGCTTTCTTT; CDR3 protein: CAWSVSRAEAFF
clone size: NA; J gene: TRBJ2-3; CDR3 length: 16; D gene: TRBD2; V gene: TRBV7-2; CDR3 DNA: TGTGCCAGCAGCTTAGGGACTAGGACACGCACAGATACGCAGTATTTT; CDR3 protein: CASSLGTRTRTDTQYF
clone size: NA; J gene: TRBJ1-3; CDR3 length: 14; D gene: NA; V gene: TRBV29-1; CDR3 DNA: TGCAGCGTTTTACTACAGGACTCTGGAAACACCATATATTTT; CDR3 protein: CSVLLQDSGNTIYF
clone size: NA; J gene: TRBJ1-6; CDR3 length: 15; D gene: NA; V gene: TRBV6-6; CDR3 DNA: TGTGCCAGCAGTGAGACCCTTACAGCTAATTCACCCCTCCACTTT; CDR3 protein: CASSETLTANSPLHF
clone size: NA; J gene: TRBJ2-5; CDR3 length: 11; D gene: NA; V gene: TRBV29-1; CDR3 DNA: TGCAGAGGGGATTTCCAAGAGACCCAGTACTTC; CDR3 protein: CRGDFQETQYF
clone size: NA; J gene: TRBJ2-1; CDR3 length: 14; D gene: TRBD1; V gene: TRBV29-1; CDR3 DNA: TGCAGCGTTGAGCCGGGACAGCCTTACAATGAGCAGTTCTTC; CDR3 protein: CSVEPGQPYNEQFF
clone size: NA; J gene: TRBJ1-1; CDR3 length: 12; D gene: TRBD1; V gene: TRBV7-9; CDR3 DNA: TGTGCCAGCAGCTTGAAACAGGGGGAAGCTTTCTTT; CDR3 protein: CASSLKQGEAFF
clone size: NA; J gene: TRBJ2-3; CDR3 length: 15; D gene: NA; V gene: TRBV2; CDR3 DNA: TGTGCCAGCATCGGTTTAGGGCTCTCCACAGATACGCAGTATTTT; CDR3 protein: CASIGLGLSTDTQYF
clone size: few; J gene: TRBJ1-2; CDR3 length: 12; D gene: NA; V gene: TRBV30; CDR3 DNA: TGTGCCTGGCAACAGGGTACGAAAGGCTACACCTTC; CDR3 protein: CAWQQGTKGYTF
clone size: NA; J gene: TRBJ1-2; CDR3 length: 14; D gene: TRBD1; V gene: TRBV18; CDR3 DNA: TGTGCCAGCTCCAGTGGACAGGGGCGGCATGGCTACACCTTC; CDR3 protein: CASSSGQGRHGYTF
clone size: once; J gene: TRBJ1-2; CDR3 length: 15; D gene: TRBD1; V gene: TRBV29-1; CDR3 DNA: TGCAGCGTTGAAGAGGGACAGGGCTTGACCTATGGCTACACCTTC; CDR3 protein: CSVEEGQGLTYGYTF
clone size: NA; J gene: TRBJ2-5; CDR3 length: 16; D gene: TRBD1; V gene: TRBV11-2; CDR3 DNA: TGTGCCAGCAGCTATCCGGGACAGGCACTACAAGAGACCCAGTACTTC; CDR3 protein: CASSYPGQALQETQYF